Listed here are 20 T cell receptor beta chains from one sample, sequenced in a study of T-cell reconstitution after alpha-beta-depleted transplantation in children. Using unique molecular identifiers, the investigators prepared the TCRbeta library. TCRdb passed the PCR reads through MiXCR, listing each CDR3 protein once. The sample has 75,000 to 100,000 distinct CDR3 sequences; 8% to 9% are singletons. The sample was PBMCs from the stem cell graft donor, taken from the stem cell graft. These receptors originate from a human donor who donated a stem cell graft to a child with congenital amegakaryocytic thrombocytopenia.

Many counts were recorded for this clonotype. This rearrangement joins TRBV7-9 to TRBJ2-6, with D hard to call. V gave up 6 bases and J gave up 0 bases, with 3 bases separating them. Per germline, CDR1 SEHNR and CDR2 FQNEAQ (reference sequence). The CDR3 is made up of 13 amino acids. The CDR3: CASRLSGANVLTF. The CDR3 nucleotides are TGTGCCAGCAGACTCTCTGGGGCCAACGTCCTGACTTTC.

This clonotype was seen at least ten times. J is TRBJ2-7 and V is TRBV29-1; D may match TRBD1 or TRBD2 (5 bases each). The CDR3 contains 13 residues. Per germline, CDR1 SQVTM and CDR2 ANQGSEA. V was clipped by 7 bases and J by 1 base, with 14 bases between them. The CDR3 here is CSASRGDSYEQYF. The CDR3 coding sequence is TGCAGCGCTAGCCGAGGGGATTCCTACGAGCAGTACTTC.

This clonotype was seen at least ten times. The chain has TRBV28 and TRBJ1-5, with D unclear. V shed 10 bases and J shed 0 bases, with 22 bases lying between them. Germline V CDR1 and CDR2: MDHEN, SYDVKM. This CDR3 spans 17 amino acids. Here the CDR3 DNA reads TGTGCCATTGGACTTCCCGGGGAGTTTTATAGCAATCAGCCCCAGCATTTT. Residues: CAIGLPGEFYSNQPQHF.

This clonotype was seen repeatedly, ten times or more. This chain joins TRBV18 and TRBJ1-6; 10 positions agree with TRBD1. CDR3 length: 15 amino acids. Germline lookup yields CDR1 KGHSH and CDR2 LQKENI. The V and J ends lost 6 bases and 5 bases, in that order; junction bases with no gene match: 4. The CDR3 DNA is TGTGCCAGCTCGCCGGGACAGGGGAATAATTCACCCCTCCACTTT. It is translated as CASSPGQGNNSPLHF.

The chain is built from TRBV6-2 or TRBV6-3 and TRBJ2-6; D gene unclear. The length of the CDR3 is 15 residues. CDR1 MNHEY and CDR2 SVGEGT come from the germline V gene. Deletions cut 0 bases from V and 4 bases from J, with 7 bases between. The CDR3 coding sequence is TGTGCCAGCAGTTACTCGGGGTCGGGGGCCAACGTCCTGACTTTC. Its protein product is CASSYSGSGANVLTF.

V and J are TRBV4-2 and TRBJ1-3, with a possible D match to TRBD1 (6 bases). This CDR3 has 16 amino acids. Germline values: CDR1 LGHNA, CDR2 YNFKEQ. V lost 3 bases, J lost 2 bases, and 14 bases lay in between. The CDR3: CASSQEVQGTGNTIYF. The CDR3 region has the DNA TGTGCCAGCAGCCAGGAGGTACAGGGAACTGGAAACACCATATATTTT.

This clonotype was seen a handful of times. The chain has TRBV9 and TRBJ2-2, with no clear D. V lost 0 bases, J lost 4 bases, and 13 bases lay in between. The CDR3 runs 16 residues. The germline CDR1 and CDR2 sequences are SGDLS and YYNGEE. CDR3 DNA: TGTGCCAGCAGCGTAGTGTCTGCGGCCAGCACCGGGGAGCTGTTTTTT. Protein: CASSVVSAASTGELFF. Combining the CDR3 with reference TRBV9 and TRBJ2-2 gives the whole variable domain DSGVTQTPKHLITATGQRVTLRCSPRSGDLSVYWYQQSLDQGLQFLIQYYNGEERAKGNILERFSAQQFPDLHSELNLSSLELGDSALYFCASSVVSAASTGELFFGEGSRLTVL.

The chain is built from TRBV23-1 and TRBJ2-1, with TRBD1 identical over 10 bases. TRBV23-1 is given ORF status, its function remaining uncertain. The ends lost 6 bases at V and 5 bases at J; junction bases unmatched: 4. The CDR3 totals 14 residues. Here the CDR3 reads CASRSDRGDNEQFF. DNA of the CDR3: TGCGCCAGCAGATCGGACAGGGGGGACAATGAGCAGTTCTTC.

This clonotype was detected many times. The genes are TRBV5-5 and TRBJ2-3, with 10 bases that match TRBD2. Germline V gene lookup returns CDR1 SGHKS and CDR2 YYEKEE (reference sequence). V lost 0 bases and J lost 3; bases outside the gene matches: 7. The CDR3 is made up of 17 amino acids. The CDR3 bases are TGTGCCAGCAGCTTGGTCGAGCGGGAGGGAAGAACAGATACGCAGTATTTT. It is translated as CASSLVEREGRTDTQYF.

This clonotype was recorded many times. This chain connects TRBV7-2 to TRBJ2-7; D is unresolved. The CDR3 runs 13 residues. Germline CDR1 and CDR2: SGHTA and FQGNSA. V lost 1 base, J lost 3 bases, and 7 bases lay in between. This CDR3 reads CASSLDANYEQYF. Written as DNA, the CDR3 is TGTGCCAGCAGCTTAGATGCAAACTACGAGCAGTACTTC.

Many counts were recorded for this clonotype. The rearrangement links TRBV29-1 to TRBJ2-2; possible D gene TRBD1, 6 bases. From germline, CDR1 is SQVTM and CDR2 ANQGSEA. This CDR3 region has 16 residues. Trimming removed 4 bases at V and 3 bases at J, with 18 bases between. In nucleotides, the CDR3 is TGCAGCGTTGGGTCAGGGGCGTCCGGGGACACCGGGGAGCTGTTTTTT. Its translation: CSVGSGASGDTGELFF.

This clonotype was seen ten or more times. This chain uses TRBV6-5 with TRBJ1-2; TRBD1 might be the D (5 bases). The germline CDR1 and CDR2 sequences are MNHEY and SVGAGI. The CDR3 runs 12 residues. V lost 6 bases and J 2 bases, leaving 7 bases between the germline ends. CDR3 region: CASSPGNYGYTF. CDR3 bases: TGTGCCAGCAGCCCAGGGAACTATGGCTACACCTTC.

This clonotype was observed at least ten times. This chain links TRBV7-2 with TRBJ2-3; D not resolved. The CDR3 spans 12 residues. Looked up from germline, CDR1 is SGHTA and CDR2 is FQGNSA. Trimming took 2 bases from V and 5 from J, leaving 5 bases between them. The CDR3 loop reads CASSLWVDTQYF. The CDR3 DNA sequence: TGTGCCAGCAGCTTATGGGTAGATACGCAGTATTTT. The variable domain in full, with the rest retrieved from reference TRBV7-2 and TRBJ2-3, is GAGVSQSPSNKVTEKGKDVELRCDPISGHTALYWYRQSLGQGLEFLIYFQGNSAPDKSGLPSDRFSAERTGGSVSTLTIQRTQQEDSAVYLCASSLWVDTQYFGPGTRLTVL.

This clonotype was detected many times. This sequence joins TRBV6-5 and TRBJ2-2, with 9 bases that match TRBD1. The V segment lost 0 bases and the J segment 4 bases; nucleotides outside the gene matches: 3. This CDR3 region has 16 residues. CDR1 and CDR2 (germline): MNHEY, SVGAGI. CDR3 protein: CASSYSGDRVTGELFF. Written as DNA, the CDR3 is TGTGCCAGCAGTTACTCGGGGGACAGGGTCACCGGGGAGCTGTTTTTT.

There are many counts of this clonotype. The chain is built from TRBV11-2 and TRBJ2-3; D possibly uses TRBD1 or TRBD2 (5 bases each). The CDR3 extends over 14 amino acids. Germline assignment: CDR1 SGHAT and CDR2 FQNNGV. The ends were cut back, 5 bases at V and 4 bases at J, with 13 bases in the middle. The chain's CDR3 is CASSRGVAPDTQYF. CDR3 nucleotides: TGTGCCAGCAGCCGAGGGGTAGCCCCAGATACGCAGTATTTT. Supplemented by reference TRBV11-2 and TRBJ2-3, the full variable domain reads EAGVAQSPRYKIIEKRQSVAFWCNPISGHATLYWYQQILGQGPKLLIQFQNNGVVDDSQLPKDRFSAERLKGVDSTLKIQPAKLEDSAVYLCASSRGVAPDTQYFGPGTRLTVL.

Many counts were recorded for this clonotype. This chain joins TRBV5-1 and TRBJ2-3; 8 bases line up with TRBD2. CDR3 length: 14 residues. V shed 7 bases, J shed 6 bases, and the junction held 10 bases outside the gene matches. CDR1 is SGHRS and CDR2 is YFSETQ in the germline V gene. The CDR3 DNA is TGCGCCAGCTCCAGCGGGGGAGCTCAGGATACGCAGTATTTT. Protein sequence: CASSSGGAQDTQYF.

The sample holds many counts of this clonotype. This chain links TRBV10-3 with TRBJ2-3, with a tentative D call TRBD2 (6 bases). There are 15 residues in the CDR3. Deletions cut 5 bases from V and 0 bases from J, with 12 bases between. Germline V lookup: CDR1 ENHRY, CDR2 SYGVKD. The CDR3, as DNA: TGTGCCATCAGTTCCGACGGGACTAGCACAGATACGCAGTATTTT. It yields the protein CAISSDGTSTDTQYF.

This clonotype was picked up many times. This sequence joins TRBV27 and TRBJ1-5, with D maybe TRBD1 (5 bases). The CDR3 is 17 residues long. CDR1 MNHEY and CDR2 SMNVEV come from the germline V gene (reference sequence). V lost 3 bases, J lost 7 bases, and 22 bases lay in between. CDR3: CASSFSDSQGVGQPQHF. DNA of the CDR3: TGTGCCAGCAGTTTCTCTGACTCTCAGGGAGTTGGACAGCCCCAGCATTTT.

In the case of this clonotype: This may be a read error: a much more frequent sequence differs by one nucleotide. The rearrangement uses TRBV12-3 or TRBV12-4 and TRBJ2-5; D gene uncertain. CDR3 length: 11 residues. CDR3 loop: CASSSSRTHYF. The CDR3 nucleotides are TGTGCCAGCAGTTCGAGTCGGACCCACTACTTC.

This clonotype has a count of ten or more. Here the CDR3 reads CASRPRGGQGAYEQFF. Written as DNA, the CDR3 is TGTGCCAGCAGACCCCGGGGGGGACAGGGGGCTTATGAGCAGTTCTTC. V is TRBV12-3 or TRBV12-4 and J is TRBJ2-1; 12 nucleotides line up with TRBD1. The CDR3 length is 16 residues. The junction had 11 bases not matched to a gene; V was cut back by 6 bases and J by 8 bases.